Described below is a single T cell receptor (beta chain) sequence and its context. The V and J ends lost 9 bases and 0 bases, in that order; junction bases with no gene match: 7. The V gene's germline CDR1 is LNHDA and CDR2 SQIVND (reference sequence). The CDR3 runs to 16 residues. Method: immunoSEQ multiplex PCR; TCRdb's copy keeps in-frame clones and lacks some. The profile covers about 94,000 clones, with 80% to 85% appearing a single time and around 6.9% taken by the ten largest. These data come from a study of blood T cell repertoires in COVID-19. V gene TRBV19 combines with J gene TRBJ1-4, with 10 bases matching TRBD1. Sample: peripheral blood. The sequence was collected from a man aged 55 to 70 with acute or convalescent COVID-19. As DNA, the CDR3 is TGTGCCAGCCGGGACAGGGGACGGTCAACTAATGAAAAACTGTTTTTT. It codes for CASRDRGRSTNEKLFF. The full variable domain, rest sourced from reference TRBV19 and TRBJ1-4, is DGGITQSPKYLFRKEGQNVTLSCEQNLNHDAMYWYRQDPGQGLRLIYYSQIVNDFQKGDIAEGYSVSREKKESFPLTVTSAQKNPTAFYLCASRDRGRSTNEKLFFGSGTQLSVL.